A single T cell receptor (beta chain) is shown here with its context. Its antigen remains unidentified. The data stem from a study of cytomegalovirus exposure and HLA in healthy donors. The PCR contained 60 Vbeta and 13 Jbeta primers. Clones were sequenced by immunoSEQ multiplex PCR, and TCRdb holds only the in-frame ones, with some missing. Of about 87,000 clones listed, 70% to 80% are singletons. V was clipped by 6 bases and J by 0 bases; unmatched bases: 4. The CDR3 is 14 residues long. Germline V gives CDR1 SGHVS, CDR2 FNYEAQ. Study results and caveats: Analysis was carried out at a later point, and it linked a missense DCLRE1C variant to TCR beta V- and J-gene trimming.

The chain combines TRBV7-6 with TRBJ2-7; 8 bases agree with TRBD1. This TCR was sampled from a man aged 25-45 years in good health and CMV-seropositive. The sequencing input was PBMCs. In DNA form, the CDR3 reads TGTGCCAGCAGACCAGGGACAGGCTCCTACGAGCAGTACTTC. Protein: CASRPGTGSYEQYF.